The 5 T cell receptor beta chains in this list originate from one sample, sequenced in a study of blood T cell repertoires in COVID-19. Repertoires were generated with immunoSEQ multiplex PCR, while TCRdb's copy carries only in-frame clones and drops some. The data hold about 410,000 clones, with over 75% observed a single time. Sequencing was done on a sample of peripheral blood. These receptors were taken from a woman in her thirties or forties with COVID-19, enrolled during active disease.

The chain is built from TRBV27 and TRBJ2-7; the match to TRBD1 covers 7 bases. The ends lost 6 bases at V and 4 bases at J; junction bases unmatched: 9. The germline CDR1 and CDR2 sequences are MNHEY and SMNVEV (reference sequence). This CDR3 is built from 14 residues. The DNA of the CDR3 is TGTGCCAGCAGCCCCCCGGGACAGTCTTACGAGCAGTACTTC. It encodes CASSPPGQSYEQYF.

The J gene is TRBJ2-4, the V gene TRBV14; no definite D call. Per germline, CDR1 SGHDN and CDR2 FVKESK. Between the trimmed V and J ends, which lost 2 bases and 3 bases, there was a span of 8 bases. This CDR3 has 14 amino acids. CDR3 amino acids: CASSQRHFKNIQYF. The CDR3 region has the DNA TGTGCCAGCAGCCAACGACATTTCAAAAACATTCAGTACTTC.

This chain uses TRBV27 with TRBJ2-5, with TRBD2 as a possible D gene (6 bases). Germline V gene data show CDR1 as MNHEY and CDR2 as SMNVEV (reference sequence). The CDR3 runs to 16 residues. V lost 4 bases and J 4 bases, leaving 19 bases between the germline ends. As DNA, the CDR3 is TGTGCCAGCAGTTCTCCATCTCGTGCGGGAAGAGAGACCCAGTACTTC. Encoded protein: CASSSPSRAGRETQYF.

CDR3 loop: CASSLQGPGNTIYF. The CDR3 DNA reads as TGCGCCAGCAGCCTTCAGGGGCCTGGAAACACCATATATTTT. The chain uses TRBV4-3 and TRBJ1-3; maybe TRBD1 (6 bases). CDR3 size: 14 residues. Germline lookup yields CDR1 LGHNA and CDR2 YSLEER. V was shortened by 4 bases and J by 2 bases, with 9 bases between the two germline ends.

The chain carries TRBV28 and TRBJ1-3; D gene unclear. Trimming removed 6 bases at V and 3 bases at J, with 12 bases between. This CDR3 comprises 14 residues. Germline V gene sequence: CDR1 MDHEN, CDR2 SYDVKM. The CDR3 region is CASSLEVGGNTIYF. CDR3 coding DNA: TGTGCCAGCAGCCTCGAGGTTGGTGGAAACACCATATATTTT.